The T cell receptor beta chain under discussion was sequenced for a study of T cell responses to AZD1222 COVID-19 vaccine. The sample holds a few counts of this clone. Germline CDR1 and CDR2: SNHLY and FYNNEI. Deletions cut 6 bases from V and 9 bases from J, with 27 bases between. The CDR3 spans 18 residues. Clones were sequenced by immunoSEQ multiplex PCR, and TCRdb holds only the in-frame ones, with some missing. The sample lists tens of thousands of clones, 90% occurring once. The input for sequencing was peripheral blood, taken 28 days after the second AZD1222 dose. The chain employs TRBV2 and TRBJ1-6; no reliable D call. This receptor was taken from an adult who received the AZD1222 COVID-19 vaccine. The CDR3 region has the DNA TGTGCCAGCAGCTATAAGCGCGCCCACGGCCCAAACGGTTCACCCCTCCACTTT. Translating gives CASSYKRAHGPNGSPLHF.